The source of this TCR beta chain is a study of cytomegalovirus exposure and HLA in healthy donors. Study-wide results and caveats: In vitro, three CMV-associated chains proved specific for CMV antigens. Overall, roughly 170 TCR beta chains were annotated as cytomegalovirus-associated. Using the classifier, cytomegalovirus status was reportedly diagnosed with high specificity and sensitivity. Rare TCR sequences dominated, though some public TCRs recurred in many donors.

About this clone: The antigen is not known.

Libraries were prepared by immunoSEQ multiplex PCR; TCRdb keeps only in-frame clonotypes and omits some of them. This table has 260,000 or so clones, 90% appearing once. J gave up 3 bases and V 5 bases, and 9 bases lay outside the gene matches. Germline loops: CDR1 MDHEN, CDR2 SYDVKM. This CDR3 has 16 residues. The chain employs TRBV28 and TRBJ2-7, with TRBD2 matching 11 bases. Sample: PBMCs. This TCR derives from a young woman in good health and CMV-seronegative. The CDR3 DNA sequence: TGTGCCAGCAGTGGGCCAATGGGACTAGCGGACTACGAGCAGTACTTC. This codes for CASSGPMGLADYEQYF.